The source of this T cell receptor beta chain is a study of cytomegalovirus exposure and HLA in healthy donors. For the study at large: Assignment to the Caucasian-associated ancestry cluster applied to roughly 80% of the approximately 400 genotyped donors. Study-wide points: Being productive about 87% or about 30% of the time was typical of most TCR beta V segments in an earlier analysis.

The study ran its PCR with 60 Vbeta and 13 Jbeta primers. This table comes from immunoSEQ multiplex PCR, and its TCRdb copy is limited to in-frame clones, with some not included. In the table there are around 100,000 clones, around 73% of which are singletons. The table lists this clone with a count of one. No antigen is known for it. This CDR3 spans 14 amino acids. In germline, CDR1 is MNHEY, CDR2 SMNVEV (reference sequence). J gave up 0 bases and V 6 bases, and 3 bases lay outside the gene matches. V is TRBV27 and J is TRBJ2-3, with 7 bases aligning to TRBD1. The specimen was PBMCs. This sequence originates from a man aged 35 to 55 in good health and CMV-seronegative. The CDR3 loop reads CASRPTGSTDTQYF. The CDR3 DNA is TGTGCCAGCAGACCGACAGGGAGCACAGATACGCAGTATTTT.